The 6 T cell receptor beta chains listed next were all sequenced from one sample in a study of spatial heterogeneity in lung cancer. TCRdb reprocessed the 5' RACE reads via MiXCR and lists one record per CDR3 protein. The data show tens of thousands of distinct CDR3 sequences, about 7.9% seen once. The time point is: blood at routine non-recurrence follow-up after resection. The material was PBMCs, obtained at follow-up. These receptors were collected from a male donor with early-stage non-small cell lung cancer.

In its sample, this clonotype was seen many times. The chain uses TRBV5-1 and TRBJ2-1; D not resolved. The germline V gene has CDR1 SGHRS and CDR2 YFSETQ. This CDR3 contains 13 residues. The germline V and J ends were trimmed by 0 bases and 4 bases, with 5 bases remaining between them. CDR3 amino acids: CASSLGGYNEQFF. CDR3 nucleotide sequence: TGCGCCAGCAGCTTGGGTGGATACAATGAGCAGTTCTTC.

The sample holds many counts of this clonotype. CDR3 nucleotides: TGCAGCGTTGGGGAGGCCTCCCCCTACGAGCAGTACTTC. Protein product: CSVGEASPYEQYF. This chain connects TRBV29-1 to TRBJ2-7, with a tentative D call TRBD2 (6 bases). Germline assignment: CDR1 SQVTM and CDR2 ANQGSEA. Trimming took off 4 bases at V and 2 bases at J, with 12 bases between the two ends. The CDR3 covers 13 residues.

This clonotype was recorded at least ten times. The chain recombines TRBV10-3 with TRBJ2-3; D may be TRBD1 or TRBD2 (6 bases each). The germline V gene encodes CDR1 ENHRY and CDR2 SYGVKD. This CDR3 comprises 14 residues. Trimming removed 9 bases from V and 4 bases from J, with 17 bases in between. This CDR3 reads CAIAGHDRPDTQYF. Written as DNA, the CDR3 is TGTGCCATTGCGGGACACGATAGGCCAGATACGCAGTATTTT.

The sample holds many counts of this clonotype. The V and J genes are TRBV18 and TRBJ2-5, with no clear D. The V and J ends lost 2 bases and 3 bases respectively, with 13 bases between them. This CDR3 is built from 15 residues. Per the germline V gene, CDR1 is KGHSH and CDR2 is LQKENI. CDR3 nucleotides: TGTGCCAGCTCACCAATGGGAACGAAAGAAGAGACCCAGTACTTC. Protein: CASSPMGTKEETQYF.

The chain carries TRBV5-5 and TRBJ1-6, with D tentatively TRBD1 (6 bases). V lost 4 bases and J 0 bases, leaving 14 bases between the germline ends. Germline values: CDR1 SGHKS, CDR2 YYEKEE (reference sequence). This CDR3 spans 17 amino acids. In DNA form, the CDR3 reads TGTGCCAGCAGCACCGACAGGACGAGCTCCTATAATTCACCCCTCCACTTT. This sequence encodes CASSTDRTSSYNSPLHF.

This clonotype appeared once. The chain recombines TRBV29-1 with TRBJ1-1, with D uncertain. This CDR3 spans 10 amino acids. CDR1 is SQVTM, CDR2 ANQGSEA, per germline. Deletions cut 4 bases from V and 3 bases from J, with 3 bases between. CDR3 in DNA: TGCAGCGTTGTAGACACTGAAGCTTTCTTT. Its translation is CSVVDTEAFF.